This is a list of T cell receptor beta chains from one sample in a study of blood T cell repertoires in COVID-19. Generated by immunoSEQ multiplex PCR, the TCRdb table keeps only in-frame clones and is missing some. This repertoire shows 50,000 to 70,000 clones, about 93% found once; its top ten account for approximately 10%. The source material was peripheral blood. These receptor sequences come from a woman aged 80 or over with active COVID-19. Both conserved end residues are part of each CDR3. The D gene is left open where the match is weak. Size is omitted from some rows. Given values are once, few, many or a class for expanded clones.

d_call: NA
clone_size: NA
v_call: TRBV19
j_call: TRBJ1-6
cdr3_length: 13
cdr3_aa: CASSDHYNSPLHF
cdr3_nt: TGTGCCAGTAGTGACCACTACAATTCACCCCTCCACTTT

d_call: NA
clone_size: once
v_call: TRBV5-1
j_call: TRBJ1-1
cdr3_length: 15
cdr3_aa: CASSLSSPMNTEAFF
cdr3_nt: TGCGCCAGCAGCTTGTCCTCACCTATGAACACTGAAGCTTTCTTT

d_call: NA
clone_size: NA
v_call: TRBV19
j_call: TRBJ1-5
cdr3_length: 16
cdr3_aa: CASSDTGGYSNQPQHF
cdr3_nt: TGTGCCAGTTCGGATACGGGAGGGTATAGCAATCAGCCCCAGCATTTT

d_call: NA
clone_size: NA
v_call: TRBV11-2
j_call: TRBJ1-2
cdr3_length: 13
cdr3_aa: CASSLDRADGYTF
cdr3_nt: TGTGCCAGCAGCTTAGACAGGGCGGATGGCTACACCTTC

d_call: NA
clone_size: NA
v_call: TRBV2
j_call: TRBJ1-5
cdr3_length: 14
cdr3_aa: CASRRDISNQPQHF
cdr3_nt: TGTGCCAGCAGAAGAGACATTAGCAATCAGCCCCAGCATTTT

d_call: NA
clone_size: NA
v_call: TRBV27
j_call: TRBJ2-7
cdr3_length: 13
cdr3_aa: CASSLRGGNEQYF
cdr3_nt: TGTGCCAGCAGTTTACGCGGCGGGAACGAGCAGTACTTC

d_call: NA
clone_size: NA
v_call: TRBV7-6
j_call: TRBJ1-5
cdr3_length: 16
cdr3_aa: CASSQGPTGDNQPQHF
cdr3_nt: TGTGCCAGCAGCCAGGGGCCGACAGGAGACAATCAGCCCCAGCATTTT

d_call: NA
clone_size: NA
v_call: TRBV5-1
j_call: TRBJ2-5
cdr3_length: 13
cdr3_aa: CASSFGGSQTQYF
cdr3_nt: TGCGCCAGCAGCTTTGGAGGGAGCCAGACCCAGTACTTC

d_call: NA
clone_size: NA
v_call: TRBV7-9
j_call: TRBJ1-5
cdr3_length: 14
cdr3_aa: CASSLSISNQPQHF
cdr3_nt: TGTGCCAGCAGCTTGTCCATTAGCAATCAGCCCCAGCATTTT

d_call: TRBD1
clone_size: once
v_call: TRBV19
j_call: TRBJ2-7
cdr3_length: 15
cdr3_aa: CASSILGDRPYEQYF
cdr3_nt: TGTGCCAGTAGTATACTCGGGGACAGACCCTACGAGCAGTACTTC

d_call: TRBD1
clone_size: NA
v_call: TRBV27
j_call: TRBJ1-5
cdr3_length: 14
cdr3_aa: CASRTGNLGQPQHF
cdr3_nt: TGTGCCAGCAGGACAGGGAACCTGGGTCAGCCCCAGCATTTT

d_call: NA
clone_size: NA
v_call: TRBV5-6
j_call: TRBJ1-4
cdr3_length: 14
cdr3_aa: CASSFRTAQRKLFF
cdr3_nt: TGTGCCAGCAGCTTCAGGACAGCCCAGAGAAAACTGTTTTTT

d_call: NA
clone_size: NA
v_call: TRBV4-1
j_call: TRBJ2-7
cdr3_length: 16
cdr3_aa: CASSPNTGAASGEQYF
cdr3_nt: TGCGCCAGCAGCCCAAACACTGGGGCCGCAAGTGGCGAGCAGTACTTC

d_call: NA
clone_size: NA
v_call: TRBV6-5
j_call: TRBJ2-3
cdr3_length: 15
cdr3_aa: CASSYGSSEADTQYF
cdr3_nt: TGTGCCAGCAGTTACGGAAGCTCCGAGGCAGATACGCAGTATTTT

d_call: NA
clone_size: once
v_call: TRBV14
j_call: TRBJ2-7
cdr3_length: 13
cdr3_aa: CASSQVGRVEQYF
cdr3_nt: TGTGCCAGCAGCCAAGTTGGCAGGGTCGAGCAGTACTTC

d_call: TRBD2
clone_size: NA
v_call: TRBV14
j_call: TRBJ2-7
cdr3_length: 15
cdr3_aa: CASSQGPAGGYEQYF
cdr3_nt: TGTGCCAGCAGCCAAGGACCAGCGGGAGGGTACGAGCAGTACTTC

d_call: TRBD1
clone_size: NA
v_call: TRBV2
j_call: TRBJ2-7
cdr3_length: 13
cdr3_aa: CASGGTGADEQYF
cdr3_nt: TGTGCCAGCGGCGGGACAGGGGCCGACGAGCAGTACTTC

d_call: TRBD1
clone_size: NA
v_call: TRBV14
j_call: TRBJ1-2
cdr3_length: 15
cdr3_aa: CASSPPDRAYYGYTF
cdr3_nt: TGTGCCAGCAGCCCCCCGGACAGGGCGTACTATGGCTACACCTTC

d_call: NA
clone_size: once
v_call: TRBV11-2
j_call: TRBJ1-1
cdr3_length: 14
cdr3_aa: CASSLSSVNTEAFF
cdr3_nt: TGTGCCAGCAGCTTATCCAGCGTGAACACTGAAGCTTTCTTT

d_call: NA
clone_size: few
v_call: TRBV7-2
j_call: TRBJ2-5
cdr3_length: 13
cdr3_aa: CASSLARGETQYF
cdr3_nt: TGTGCCAGCAGCTTAGCCCGGGGGGAGACCCAGTACTTC

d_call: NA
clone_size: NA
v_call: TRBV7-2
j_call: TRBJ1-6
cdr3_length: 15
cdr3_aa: CASNPNSGVGAPLHF
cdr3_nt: TGTGCCAGCAACCCTAACAGCGGAGTCGGGGCACCCCTCCACTTT

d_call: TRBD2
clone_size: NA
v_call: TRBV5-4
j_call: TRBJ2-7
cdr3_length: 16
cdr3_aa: CASSLGLAGAPHEQYF
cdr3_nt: TGTGCCAGCAGCTTGGGACTAGCGGGAGCCCCCCACGAGCAGTACTTC

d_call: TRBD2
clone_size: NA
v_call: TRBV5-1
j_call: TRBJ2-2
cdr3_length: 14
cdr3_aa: CASSSRTRAGELFF
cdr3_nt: TGCGCCAGCAGCTCCCGGACTAGGGCCGGGGAGCTGTTTTTT

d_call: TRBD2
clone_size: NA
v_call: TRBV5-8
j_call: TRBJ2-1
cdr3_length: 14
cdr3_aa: CASSRSGRSNEQFF
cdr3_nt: TGTGCCAGCAGCCGTAGCGGGAGGAGTAATGAGCAGTTCTTC

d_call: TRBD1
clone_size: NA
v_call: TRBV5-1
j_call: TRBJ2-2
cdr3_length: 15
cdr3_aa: CASSLGQGATGELFF
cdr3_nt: TGCGCCAGCAGCCTAGGACAGGGAGCCACCGGGGAGCTGTTTTTT

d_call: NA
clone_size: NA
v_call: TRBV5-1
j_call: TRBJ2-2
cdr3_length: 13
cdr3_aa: CASGTGFTGELFF
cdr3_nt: TGCGCCAGCGGAACAGGGTTCACCGGGGAGCTGTTTTTT

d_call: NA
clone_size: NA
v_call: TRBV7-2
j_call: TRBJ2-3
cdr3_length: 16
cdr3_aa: CASSLGVAASTDTQYF
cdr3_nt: TGTGCCAGCAGCTTAGGTGTAGCGGCAAGCACAGATACGCAGTATTTT

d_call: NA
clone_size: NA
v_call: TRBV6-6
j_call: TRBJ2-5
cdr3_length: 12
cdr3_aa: CASRESQETQYF
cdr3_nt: TGTGCCAGCAGAGAGTCGCAAGAGACCCAGTACTTC

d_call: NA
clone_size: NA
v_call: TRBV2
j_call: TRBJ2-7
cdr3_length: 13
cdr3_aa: CASSDDSVREQYF
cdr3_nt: TGTGCCAGCAGTGATGACTCGGTCCGCGAGCAGTACTTC

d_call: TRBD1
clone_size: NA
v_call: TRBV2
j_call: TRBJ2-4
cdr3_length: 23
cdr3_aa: CASSEAAVGLGQVDLIAKNIQYF
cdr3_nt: TGTGCCAGCAGTGAAGCTGCGGTGGGCTTGGGACAGGTGGACTTAATAGCCAAAAACATTCAGTACTTC

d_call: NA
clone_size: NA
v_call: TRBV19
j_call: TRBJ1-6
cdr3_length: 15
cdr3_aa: CASSTGGAVNSPLHF
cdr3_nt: TGTGCCAGTAGTACCGGCGGCGCAGTCAATTCACCCCTCCACTTT

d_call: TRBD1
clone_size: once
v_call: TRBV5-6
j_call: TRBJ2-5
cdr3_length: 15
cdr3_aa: CASSLGQGAWGTQYF
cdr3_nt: TGTGCCAGCAGCTTGGGGCAGGGGGCCTGGGGGACCCAGTACTTC

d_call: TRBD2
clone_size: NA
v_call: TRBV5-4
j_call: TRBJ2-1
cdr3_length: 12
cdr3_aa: CASSSGEGSQFF
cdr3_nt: TGTGCCAGCAGCTCGGGGGAGGGCTCCCAGTTCTTC

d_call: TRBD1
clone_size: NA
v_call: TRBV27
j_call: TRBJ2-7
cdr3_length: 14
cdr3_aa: CASSPGQGPYEQYF
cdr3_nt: TGTGCCAGCAGTCCGGGACAGGGGCCCTACGAGCAGTACTTC

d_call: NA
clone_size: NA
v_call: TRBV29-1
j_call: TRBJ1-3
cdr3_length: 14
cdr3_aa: CSVEDDSTGNTIYF
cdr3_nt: TGCAGCGTTGAGGACGACAGTACTGGAAACACCATATATTTT

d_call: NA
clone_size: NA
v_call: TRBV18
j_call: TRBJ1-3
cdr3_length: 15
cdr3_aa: CASSPPTGSGNTIYF
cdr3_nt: TGTGCCAGCTCACCACCGACAGGCTCTGGAAACACCATATATTTT

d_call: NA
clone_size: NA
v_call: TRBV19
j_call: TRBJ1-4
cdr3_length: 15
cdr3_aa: CASSIGAGPNEKLFF
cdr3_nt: TGTGCCAGTAGTATTGGGGCAGGGCCGAATGAAAAACTGTTTTTT

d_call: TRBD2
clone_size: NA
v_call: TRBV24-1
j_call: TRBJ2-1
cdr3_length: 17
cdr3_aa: CATSDTPVGGRAWEQFF
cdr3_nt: TGTGCCACCAGTGATACTCCGGTGGGCGGGAGGGCCTGGGAGCAGTTCTTC

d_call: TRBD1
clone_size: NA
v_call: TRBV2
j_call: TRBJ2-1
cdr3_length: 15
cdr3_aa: CASNFDRGPYNEQFF
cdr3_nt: TGTGCCAGCAATTTTGACAGGGGACCCTACAATGAGCAGTTCTTC

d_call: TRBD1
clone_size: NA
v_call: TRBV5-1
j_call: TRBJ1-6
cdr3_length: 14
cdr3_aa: CASSSGQGNSPLHF
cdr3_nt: TGCGCCAGCAGCTCAGGACAGGGTAATTCACCCCTCCACTTT

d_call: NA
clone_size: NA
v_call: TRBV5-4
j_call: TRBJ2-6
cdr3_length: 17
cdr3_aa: CASSAEGGGSGANVLTF
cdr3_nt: TGTGCCAGCAGCGCGGAGGGTGGGGGCTCTGGGGCCAACGTCCTGACTTTC